The 28 T cell receptor beta chains in this list originate from one sample, sequenced in a study of blood T cell repertoires in COVID-19. Produced via immunoSEQ multiplex PCR; TCRdb's table is partial and in-frame only. The sample holds about half a million clones, approximately 86% seen once. Sequences were obtained from PBMCs or T cells enriched from blood (not recorded which). These TCRs come from a woman aged 55-70 years who had recovered from COVID-19.

The V call is TRBV6-6, the J call TRBJ1-5; D gene unclear. Germline V lookup: CDR1 MNHNY, CDR2 SVGAGI (reference sequence). Trimming took 2 bases from V and 6 from J, leaving 8 bases between them. This CDR3 contains 13 residues. The CDR3, as DNA: TGTGCCAGCAGTTACCCCCGGGGTCAGCCCCAGCATTTT. Translation: CASSYPRGQPQHF.

This sequence joins TRBV10-2 and TRBJ2-7; D uncertain. Germline CDR1 and CDR2: WSHSY and SAAADI. CDR3 length equals 11 residues. Trimming removed 4 bases from V and 5 bases from J, with 6 bases in between. The CDR3 region is CASSGRDEQYF. CDR3 DNA sequence: TGCGCCAGCAGTGGTCGGGACGAGCAGTACTTC.

V usage is TRBV6-6 and J usage is TRBJ1-6, with TRBD1 matching over 7 bases. With V trimmed by 5 bases and J by 12 bases, 10 bases remained unmatched. The CDR3 has 14 amino acids. CDR1 and CDR2 (germline): MNHNY, SVGAGI (reference sequence). The CDR3 nucleotides are TGTGCCAGCAGTGCCGGGACAGAGGTTTTACCCCTCCACTTT. This sequence encodes CASSAGTEVLPLHF.

The chain carries TRBV4-1 and TRBJ2-7, with 8 bases matching TRBD1. CDR1 and CDR2 from the germline V gene are MGHRA and YSYEKL. The CDR3 length is 15 residues. Unmatched junction bases numbered 6, after V lost 4 bases and J lost 1 base. CDR3 in amino acids: CASSPGQATSYEQYF. The CDR3 DNA sequence: TGCGCCAGCAGCCCGGGACAGGCTACTTCCTACGAGCAGTACTTC.

V and J are TRBV19 and TRBJ2-4, with TRBD1 identical over 8 bases. The CDR3 sequence is 16 residues long. The germline CDR1 and CDR2 sequences are LNHDA and SQIVND (reference sequence). V lost 3 bases to trimming and J lost 0 bases; unmatched junction nucleotides: 4. The CDR3 nucleotides are TGTGCCAGTAGTATCCAGGGGGCTGTAGCCAAAAACATTCAGTACTTC. It specifies CASSIQGAVAKNIQYF.

CDR3 sequence (DNA): TGTGCCAGCAGTGGGAAAGGAGGGGCCAGCAATCAGCCCCAGCATTTT. This gives the protein CASSGKGGASNQPQHF. The rearrangement links TRBV2 to TRBJ1-5; possibly TRBD1 for D (5 bases). V lost 4 bases to trimming and J lost 1 base, with 14 bases between them. CDR1 and CDR2 (germline): SNHLY, FYNNEI. The CDR3 is 16 amino acids.

The CDR3: CATLPPGEVNTEAFF. For the CDR3, the DNA is TGTGCCACCCTCCCCCCCGGGGAGGTGAACACTGAAGCTTTCTTT. The chain links TRBV24-1 to TRBJ1-1; D is unclear. The germline V gene has CDR1 KGHDR and CDR2 SFDVKD. The CDR3 is 15 residues long. Trimming cost V 9 bases and J 0 bases, with 16 bases left between them.

V gene TRBV6-5 combines with J gene TRBJ2-2; no clear D. The length of the CDR3 is 15 residues. Trimming took 6 bases from V and 4 from J, leaving 15 bases between them. Germline CDR1 and CDR2: MNHEY and SVGAGI. CDR3 loop: CASSLDYSSTGELFF. CDR3 sequence (DNA): TGTGCCAGCAGCCTAGATTATTCGAGCACCGGGGAGCTGTTTTTT.

The chain joins TRBV5-1 to TRBJ2-3, with D perhaps TRBD2 (6 bases). V was clipped by 0 bases and J by 4 bases, with 15 bases between them. Germline V gene sequence: CDR1 SGHRS, CDR2 YFSETQ. CDR3 size: 16 residues. The CDR3 reads CASSLEVAGRADTQYF. For the CDR3, the DNA is TGCGCCAGCAGCTTGGAGGTGGCGGGACGGGCAGATACGCAGTATTTT.

The chain combines TRBV28 with TRBJ1-2, with D uncertain. Between the trimmed V and J ends, which lost 7 bases and 9 bases, there was a span of 15 bases. This CDR3 contains 12 residues. The germline gives CDR1 MDHEN, CDR2 SYDVKM. CDR3 protein: CASKAGSESYTF. In DNA, the CDR3 is TGTGCCAGCAAGGCGGGTTCGGAGAGCTACACCTTC.

CDR3 amino acids: CASRSRDITEAFF. CDR3 in DNA: TGTGCCAGCAGATCCCGGGACATCACTGAAGCTTTCTTT. V and J are TRBV2 and TRBJ1-1; a possible D gene is TRBD1 (6 bases). CDR1 and CDR2 from the germline V gene are SNHLY and FYNNEI. There are 13 residues in the CDR3. V lost 6 bases to trimming and J lost 4 bases, with 12 bases between them. The full variable domain, completed using reference TRBV2 and TRBJ1-1, is EPEVTQTPSHQVTQMGQEVILRCVPISNHLYFYWYRQILGQKVEFLVSFYNNEISEKSEIFDDQFSVERPDGSNFTLKIRSTKLEDSAMYFCASRSRDITEAFFGQGTRLTVV.

Details on this clone: The sample contains more than one DNA sequence encoding this CDR3. The V and J genes are TRBV6-1 and TRBJ2-5; no definite D call. V was trimmed by 3 bases and J by 5 bases, leaving 10 bases between them. Germline-derived CDR1 and CDR2 are MNHNS and SASEGT. The CDR3 extends over 13 amino acids. DNA for the CDR3: TGTGCCAGCAGTGACACCCGGCGGGAGACCCAGTACTTC. The encoded protein is CASSDTRRETQYF.

V is TRBV6-5 and J is TRBJ2-7; 10 bases map to TRBD1. CDR1 is MNHEY, CDR2 SVGAGI, per germline. This CDR3 contains 15 residues. Losses at the gene ends were 5 bases for V and 7 bases for J; bases not matched to a gene: 11. As DNA, the CDR3 is TGTGCCAGCAGTAACCGGGACAGGGGTTCGGAGGAGCAGTACTTC. This codes for CASSNRDRGSEEQYF.

The chain combines TRBV10-1 with TRBJ2-2; D ambiguous. V dropped 5 bases and J dropped 0 bases, with 4 bases sitting between them. From germline, CDR1 is WNHNN and CDR2 SYGVQD (reference sequence). The CDR3 totals 13 residues. CDR3 sequence reads: CASSPTNTGELFF. The CDR3 DNA is TGCGCCAGCAGTCCCACGAACACCGGGGAGCTGTTTTTT.

This chain links TRBV12-3 or TRBV12-4 with TRBJ1-2; D is undetermined. Trimming removed 6 bases from V and 4 bases from J, with 9 bases in between. The CDR3 loop spans 12 amino acids. CDR3 sequence reads: CASSSPGYGYTF. The DNA of the CDR3 is TGTGCCAGCAGCTCCCCCGGCTATGGCTACACCTTC.

This chain joins TRBV28 and TRBJ2-4; D is unclear. V lost 3 bases, J lost 1 base, and 7 bases lay in between. Germline assignment: CDR1 MDHEN and CDR2 SYDVKM. This CDR3 is 14 amino acids long. DNA for the CDR3: TGTGCCAGCAGTTTCGAGGCGGCCAAAAACATTCAGTACTTC. Translating gives CASSFEAAKNIQYF.

The chain couples TRBV5-1 to TRBJ2-7; weak D call: TRBD2 (6 bases). V was clipped by 4 bases and J by 3 bases, with 11 bases between them. Looked up from germline, CDR1 is SGHRS and CDR2 is YFSETQ. The CDR3 contains 13 residues. CDR3 sequence: CASSLGGHYEQYF. The CDR3 coding sequence is TGCGCCAGCAGCCTCGGGGGTCACTACGAGCAGTACTTC.

V gene TRBV6-5 combines with J gene TRBJ2-1, with 11 bases aligning to TRBD2. The length of the CDR3 is 15 residues. Germline CDR1 and CDR2: MNHEY and SVGAGI. Trimming took 6 bases from V and 7 from J; bases not matched to a gene: 8. The CDR3, as DNA: TGTGCCAGCAGCCCCACTAGCGGGGGTTGGAATGAGCAGTTCTTC. Translation: CASSPTSGGWNEQFF.

This chain uses TRBV5-1 with TRBJ1-1; the D gene is possibly TRBD1 (5 bases). This CDR3 comprises 14 residues. The germline gives CDR1 SGHRS, CDR2 YFSETQ. V lost 4 bases to trimming and J lost 1 base, with 11 bases between them. The CDR3 loop reads CASSPVDKNTEAFF. Here the CDR3 DNA reads TGCGCCAGCAGCCCCGTGGACAAGAACACTGAAGCTTTCTTT.

The rearrangement links TRBV6-6 to TRBJ1-4, with 9 bases fitting TRBD1. Per germline, CDR1 MNHNY and CDR2 SVGAGI (reference sequence). There are 16 residues in the CDR3. The V and J ends lost 4 bases and 0 bases, in that order; junction bases with no gene match: 3. Written as DNA, the CDR3 is TGTGCCAGCAGTTGGACAGGGGCCTCAACTAATGAAAAACTGTTTTTT. Protein product: CASSWTGASTNEKLFF.

This rearrangement joins TRBV4-1 to TRBJ2-3, with D tentatively TRBD1 (5 bases). The germline CDR1 and CDR2 sequences are MGHRA and YSYEKL. V was cut by 7 bases and J by 1 base, with 9 bases left in between. This CDR3 region has 13 residues. In nucleotides, the CDR3 is TGCGCCAGCAAGGGGTTCGGCACAGATACGCAGTATTTT. Its protein product is CASKGFGTDTQYF.

The chain couples TRBV20-1 to TRBJ1-1; TRBD1 is a possible D gene (5 bases). V gave up 0 bases and J gave up 11 bases, with 10 bases separating them. Germline CDR1 and CDR2: DFQATT and SNEGSKA (reference sequence). The CDR3 spans 11 residues. CDR3 coding DNA: TGCAGTGCTAGAGAGGGGGGTGTGGCTTTCTTT. Translation gives CSAREGGVAFF.

The chain carries TRBV30 and TRBJ1-2, with 7 positions matching TRBD1. Germline V gene sequence: CDR1 GTSNPN, CDR2 SVGIG (reference sequence). The V and J ends lost 2 bases and 4 bases, in that order; junction bases with no gene match: 4. CDR3 length equals 13 residues. The CDR3 protein is CAWSKGALYGYTF. CDR3 DNA sequence: TGTGCCTGGAGTAAGGGGGCACTCTATGGCTACACCTTC.

The chain uses TRBV28 and TRBJ1-6; 9 bases fit TRBD1. Germline V gene lookup returns CDR1 MDHEN and CDR2 SYDVKM. V trimming: 7 bases; J trimming: 10 bases; junction bases outside the gene matches: 14. CDR3 length: 16 amino acids. The CDR3 protein is CASKRTGEVSGSPLHF. In DNA, the CDR3 is TGTGCCAGCAAGAGGACAGGGGAGGTATCTGGGTCACCCCTCCACTTT.

The CDR3 region has the DNA TGCGCCAGCAGCCATAGCGGGGTGAACGCAGATACGCAGTATTTT. Translating it yields CASSHSGVNADTQYF. This rearrangement joins TRBV23-1 to TRBJ2-3; 8 bases are shared with TRBD2. TRBV23-1 qualifies as an ORF whose function is uncertain. This CDR3 contains 15 residues. J gave up 4 bases and V 6 bases, and 9 bases lay outside the gene matches.

The chain joins TRBV3-1 (or the pseudogene TRBV3-2) to TRBJ2-5; 9 positions match TRBD1. The CDR3 runs 16 residues. Trimming at V came to 1 base and at J to 4 bases, leaving 7 bases not matched to a gene. Germline assignment: CDR1 LGHDT and CDR2 YNNKEL (reference sequence). The CDR3 loop reads CASSQVGQGRRETQYF. In DNA, the CDR3 is TGTGCCAGCAGCCAAGTAGGACAGGGGAGGCGAGAGACCCAGTACTTC.

The V call is TRBV18, the J call TRBJ2-3, with D perhaps TRBD2 (6 bases). The CDR3 has 16 amino acids. Germline CDR1 KGHSH, CDR2 LQKENI. V was pared by 3 bases and J by 0 bases, with 13 bases between. The CDR3 sequence: CASSPIRTTSTDTQYF. DNA for the CDR3: TGTGCCAGCTCACCGATCAGGACTACTAGCACAGATACGCAGTATTTT.

The rearrangement joins TRBV18 to TRBJ2-5; D is unclear. V was trimmed by 1 base and J by 2 bases, leaving 8 bases between them. There are 14 residues in the CDR3. Germline CDR1 and CDR2: KGHSH and LQKENI. The DNA of the CDR3 is TGTGCCAGCTCACCACATCCGAGGCAAGAGACCCAGTACTTC. It codes for CASSPHPRQETQYF.